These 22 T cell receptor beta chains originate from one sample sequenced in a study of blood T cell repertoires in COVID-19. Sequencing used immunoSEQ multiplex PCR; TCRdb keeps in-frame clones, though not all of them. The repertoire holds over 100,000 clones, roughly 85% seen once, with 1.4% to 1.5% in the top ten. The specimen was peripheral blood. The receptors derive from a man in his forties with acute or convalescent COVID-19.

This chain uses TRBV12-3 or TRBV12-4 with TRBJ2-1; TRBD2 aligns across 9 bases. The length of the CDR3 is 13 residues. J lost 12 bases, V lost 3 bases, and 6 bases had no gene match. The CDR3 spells CASSLGGGAAQFF. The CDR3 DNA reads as TGTGCCAGCAGTTTGGGCGGGGGGGCCGCGCAGTTCTTC.

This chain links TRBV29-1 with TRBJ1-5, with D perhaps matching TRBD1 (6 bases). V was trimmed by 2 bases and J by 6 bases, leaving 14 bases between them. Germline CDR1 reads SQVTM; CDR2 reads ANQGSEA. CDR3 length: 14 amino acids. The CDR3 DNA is TGCAGCGTTGAAACGGGGGGCCCCAGTCAGCCCCAGCATTTT. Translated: CSVETGGPSQPQHF.

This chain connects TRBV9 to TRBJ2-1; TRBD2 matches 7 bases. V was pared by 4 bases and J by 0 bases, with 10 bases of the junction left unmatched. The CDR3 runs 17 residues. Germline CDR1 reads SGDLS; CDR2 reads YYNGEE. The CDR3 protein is CASSNPSRDYSYNEQFF. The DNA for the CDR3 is TGTGCCAGCAGCAATCCTTCCCGGGACTACTCCTACAATGAGCAGTTCTTC.

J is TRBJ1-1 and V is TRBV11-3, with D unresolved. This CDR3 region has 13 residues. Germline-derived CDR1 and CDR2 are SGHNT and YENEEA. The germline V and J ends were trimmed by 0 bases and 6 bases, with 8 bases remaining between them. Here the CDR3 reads CASSLEFGAEAFF. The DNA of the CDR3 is TGTGCCAGCAGCTTAGAGTTCGGGGCTGAAGCTTTCTTT.

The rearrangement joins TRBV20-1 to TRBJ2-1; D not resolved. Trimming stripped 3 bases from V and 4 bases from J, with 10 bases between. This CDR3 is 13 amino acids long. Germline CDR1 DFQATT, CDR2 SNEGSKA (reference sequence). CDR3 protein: CSASRRRYNEQFF. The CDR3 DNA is TGCAGTGCTAGTAGGCGGCGATACAATGAGCAGTTCTTC.

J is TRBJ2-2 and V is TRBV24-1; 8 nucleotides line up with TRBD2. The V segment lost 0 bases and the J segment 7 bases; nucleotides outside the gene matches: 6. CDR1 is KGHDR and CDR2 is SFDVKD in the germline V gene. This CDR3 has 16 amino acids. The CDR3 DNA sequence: TGTGCCACCAGTGATTTGGGGCGGGAGGTCAGCGGGGAGCTGTTTTTT. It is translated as CATSDLGREVSGELFF.

The DNA of the CDR3 is TGTGCCAGCAGCTCGGAAACGGGGAGCTACACCTTC. It encodes CASSSETGSYTF. J is TRBJ1-2 and V is TRBV7-9; D ambiguous. The CDR3 extends over 12 amino acids. Germline loops: CDR1 SEHNR, CDR2 FQNEAQ (reference sequence). Trimming took off 4 bases at V and 9 bases at J, with 12 bases between the two ends.

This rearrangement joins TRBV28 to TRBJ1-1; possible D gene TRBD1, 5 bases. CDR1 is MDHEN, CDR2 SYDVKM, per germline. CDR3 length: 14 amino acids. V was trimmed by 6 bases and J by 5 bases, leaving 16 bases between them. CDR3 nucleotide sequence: TGTGCCAGCAGCCGTAGCAGGGTTGGAACTGAAGCTTTCTTT. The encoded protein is CASSRSRVGTEAFF.

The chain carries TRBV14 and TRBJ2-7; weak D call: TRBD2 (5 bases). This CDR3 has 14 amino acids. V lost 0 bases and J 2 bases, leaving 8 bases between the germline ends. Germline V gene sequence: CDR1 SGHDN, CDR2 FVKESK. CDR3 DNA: TGTGCCAGCAGCCAAGAGCTGGGAGCCTACGAGCAGTACTTC. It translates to CASSQELGAYEQYF. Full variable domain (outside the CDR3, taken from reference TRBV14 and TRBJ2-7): EAGVTQFPSHSVIEKGQTVTLRCDPISGHDNLYWYRRVMGKEIKFLLHFVKESKQDESGMPNNRFLAERTGGTYSTLKVQPAELEDSGVYFCASSQELGAYEQYFGPGTRLTVT.

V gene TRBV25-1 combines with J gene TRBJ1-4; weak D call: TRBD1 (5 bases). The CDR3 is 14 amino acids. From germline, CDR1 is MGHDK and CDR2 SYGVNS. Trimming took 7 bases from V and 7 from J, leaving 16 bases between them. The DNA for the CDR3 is TGTGCCAGCACCCGCGGGGGTATTGCTGAAAAACTGTTTTTT. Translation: CASTRGGIAEKLFF.

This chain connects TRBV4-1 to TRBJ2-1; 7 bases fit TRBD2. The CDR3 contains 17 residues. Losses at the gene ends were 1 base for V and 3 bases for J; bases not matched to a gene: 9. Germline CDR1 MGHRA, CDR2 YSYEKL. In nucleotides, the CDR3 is TGCGCCAGCAGCCAAGGAGTACTAGCGCGAAACTACAATGAGCAGTTCTTC. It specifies CASSQGVLARNYNEQFF.

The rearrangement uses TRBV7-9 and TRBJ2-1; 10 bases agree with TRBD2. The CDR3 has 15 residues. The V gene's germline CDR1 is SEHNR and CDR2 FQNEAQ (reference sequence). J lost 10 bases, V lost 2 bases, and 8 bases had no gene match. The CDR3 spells CASSLQGLAGVEQFF. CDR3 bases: TGTGCCAGCAGCTTACAGGGCCTAGCGGGAGTCGAGCAGTTCTTC. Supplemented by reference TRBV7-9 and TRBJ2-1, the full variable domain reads DTGVSQNPRHKITKRGQNVTFRCDPISEHNRLYWYRQTLGQGPEFLTYFQNEAQLEKSRLLSDRFSAERPKGSFSTLEIQRTEQGDSAMYLCASSLQGLAGVEQFFGPGTRLTVL.

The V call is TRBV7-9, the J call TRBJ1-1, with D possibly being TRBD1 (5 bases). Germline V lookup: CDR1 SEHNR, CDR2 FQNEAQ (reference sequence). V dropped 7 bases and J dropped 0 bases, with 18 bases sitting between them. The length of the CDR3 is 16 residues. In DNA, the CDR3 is TGTGCCAGCATTCCTCAGGGCAACTCGATGAACACTGAAGCTTTCTTT. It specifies CASIPQGNSMNTEAFF.

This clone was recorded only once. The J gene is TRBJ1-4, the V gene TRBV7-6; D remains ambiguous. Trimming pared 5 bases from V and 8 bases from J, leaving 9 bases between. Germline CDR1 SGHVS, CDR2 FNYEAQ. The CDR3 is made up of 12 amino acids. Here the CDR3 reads CASSRPREKLFF. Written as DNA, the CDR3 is TGTGCCAGCAGCAGACCGCGGGAAAAACTGTTTTTT.

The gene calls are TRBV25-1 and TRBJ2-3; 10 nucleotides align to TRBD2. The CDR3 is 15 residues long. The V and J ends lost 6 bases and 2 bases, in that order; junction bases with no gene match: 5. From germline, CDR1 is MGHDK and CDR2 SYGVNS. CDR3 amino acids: CASRLGLASTDTQYF. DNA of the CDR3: TGTGCCAGCAGACTGGGACTAGCGTCCACAGATACGCAGTATTTT. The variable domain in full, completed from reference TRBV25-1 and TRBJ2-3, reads EADIYQTPRYLVIGTGKKITLECSQTMGHDKMYWYQQDPGMELHLIHYSYGVNSTEKGDLSSESTVSRIRTEHFPLTLESARPSHTSQYLCASRLGLASTDTQYFGPGTRLTVL.

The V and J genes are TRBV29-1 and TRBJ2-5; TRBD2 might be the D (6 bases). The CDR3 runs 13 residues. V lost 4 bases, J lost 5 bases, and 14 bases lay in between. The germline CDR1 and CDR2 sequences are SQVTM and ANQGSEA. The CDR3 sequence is CSVVGTQAETQYF. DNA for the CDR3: TGCAGCGTTGTAGGGACTCAGGCCGAGACCCAGTACTTC. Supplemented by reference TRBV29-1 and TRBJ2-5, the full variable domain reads SAVISQKPSRDICQRGTSLTIQCQVDSQVTMMFWYRQQPGQSLTLIATANQGSEATYESGFVIDKFPISRPNLTFSTLTVSNMSPEDSSIYLCSVVGTQAETQYFGPGTRLLVL.

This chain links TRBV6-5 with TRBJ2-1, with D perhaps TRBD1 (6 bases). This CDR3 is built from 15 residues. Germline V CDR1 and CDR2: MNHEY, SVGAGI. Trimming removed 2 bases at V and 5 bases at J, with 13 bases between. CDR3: CASSYGQGINNEQFF. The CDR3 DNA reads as TGTGCCAGCAGTTACGGCCAGGGGATTAACAATGAGCAGTTCTTC.

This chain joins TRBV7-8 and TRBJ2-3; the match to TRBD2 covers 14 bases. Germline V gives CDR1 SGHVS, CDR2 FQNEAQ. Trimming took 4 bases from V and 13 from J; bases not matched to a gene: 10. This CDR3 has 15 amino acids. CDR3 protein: CASSYGTSGGPREYF. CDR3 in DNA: TGTGCCAGCAGCTACGGGACTAGCGGGGGACCTCGGGAGTATTTT.

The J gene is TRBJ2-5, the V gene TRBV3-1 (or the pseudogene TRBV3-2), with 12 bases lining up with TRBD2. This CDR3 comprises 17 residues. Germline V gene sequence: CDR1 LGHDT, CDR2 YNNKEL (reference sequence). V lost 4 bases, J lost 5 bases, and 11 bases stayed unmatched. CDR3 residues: CASSPWTSGAAVETQYF. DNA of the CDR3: TGTGCCAGCAGCCCGTGGACTAGCGGGGCTGCTGTCGAGACCCAGTACTTC.

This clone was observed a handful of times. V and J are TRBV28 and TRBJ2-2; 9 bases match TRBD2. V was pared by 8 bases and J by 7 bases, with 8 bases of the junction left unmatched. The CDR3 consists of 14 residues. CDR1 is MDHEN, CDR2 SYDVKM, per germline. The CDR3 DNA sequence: TGTGCCAGCCAAGCTAGCGGGGCCTTCGGGGAGCTGTTTTTT. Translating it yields CASQASGAFGELFF.

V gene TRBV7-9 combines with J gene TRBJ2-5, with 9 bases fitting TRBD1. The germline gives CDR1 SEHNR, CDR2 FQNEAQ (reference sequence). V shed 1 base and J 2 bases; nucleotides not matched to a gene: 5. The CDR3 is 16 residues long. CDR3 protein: CASSLGSTGGQETQYF. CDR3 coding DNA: TGTGCCAGCAGCTTAGGATCGACAGGGGGGCAAGAGACCCAGTACTTC.

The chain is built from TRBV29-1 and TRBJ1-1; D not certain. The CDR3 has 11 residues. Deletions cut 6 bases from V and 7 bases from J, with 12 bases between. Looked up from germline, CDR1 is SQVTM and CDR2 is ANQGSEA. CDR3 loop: CSVGGPGEAFF. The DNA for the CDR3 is TGCAGCGTAGGAGGGCCTGGTGAAGCTTTCTTT.